The rows below give T cell receptor beta chains drawn from one sample of a study of shared clonotypes between healthy human individuals. TCRdb's copy holds only in-frame clones and misses some; the assay was immunoSEQ multiplex PCR. The profile shows 2 million to 2.5 million clones, 90% to 96% of them singletons. The sample taken for sequencing was naive CD4+ T cells sorted from blood. These receptors originate from a man younger than 35 in good health. Both conserved end residues are part of each CDR3. D genes are given only for firm matches. Clone size is given for some rows only: seen once, a few or many times, or a class if the clone is expanded.

CDR3nt: TGTGCCAGCAGAGAAAGGCGGGATGGAACAGATACGCAGTATTTT
CDR3aa: CASRERRDGTDTQYF
d_gene: .
j_gene: TRBJ2-3
v_gene: TRBV2
abundance: .

CDR3nt: TGTGCCAGCAGCTTGGAAGGGCCCTATGGCTACACCTTC
CDR3aa: CASSLEGPYGYTF
d_gene: .
j_gene: TRBJ1-2
v_gene: TRBV5-4
abundance: .

CDR3nt: TGTGCCAGCAGCCCGCCGCCGGGGGCGCACAATCAGCCCCAGCATTTT
CDR3aa: CASSPPPGAHNQPQHF
d_gene: .
j_gene: TRBJ1-5
v_gene: TRBV2
abundance: .

CDR3nt: TGTGCCAGTAGTACCTCTACCGGGACAGTAGGCAGTACCTATGGCTACACCTTC
CDR3aa: CASSTSTGTVGSTYGYTF
d_gene: TRBD1
j_gene: TRBJ1-2
v_gene: TRBV19
abundance: .

CDR3nt: TGTGCCAGCAGCGGGACTAGCGGGGGGCGTGTCACCGGGGAGCTGTTTTTT
CDR3aa: CASSGTSGGRVTGELFF
d_gene: TRBD2
j_gene: TRBJ2-2
v_gene: TRBV7-8
abundance: .

CDR3nt: TGTGCCAGCAGTGAAGACGGGTCCCCTGGGAATGAGCAGTTCTTC
CDR3aa: CASSEDGSPGNEQFF
d_gene: .
j_gene: TRBJ2-1
v_gene: TRBV2
abundance: .

CDR3nt: TGCGCCAGCAGTGTTCAGGGGATAAACAATGAGCAGTTCTTC
CDR3aa: CASSVQGINNEQFF
d_gene: .
j_gene: TRBJ2-1
v_gene: TRBV10-1
abundance: .

CDR3nt: TGCGCCAGCAGCTTGGGCAGCGGGAGTAACCATGAGCAGTTCTTC
CDR3aa: CASSLGSGSNHEQFF
d_gene: TRBD2
j_gene: TRBJ2-1
v_gene: TRBV5-1
abundance: .

CDR3nt: TGTGCCAGCTCACCATGGGACAGGGGCTACGAGCAGTACTTC
CDR3aa: CASSPWDRGYEQYF
d_gene: TRBD1
j_gene: TRBJ2-7
v_gene: TRBV18
abundance: once

CDR3nt: TGTGCCAGCAGCTCCCAGGGGGACTATGGCTACACCTTC
CDR3aa: CASSSQGDYGYTF
d_gene: TRBD1
j_gene: TRBJ1-2
v_gene: TRBV11-2
abundance: .

CDR3nt: TGTGCCTGGAGTGTATTTGCCTTAGGGGCTGGAGAGACCCAGTACTTC
CDR3aa: CAWSVFALGAGETQYF
d_gene: .
j_gene: TRBJ2-5
v_gene: TRBV30
abundance: .

CDR3nt: TGTGCCAGCCTAGCAGGGGACTATGGCTACACCTTC
CDR3aa: CASLAGDYGYTF
d_gene: .
j_gene: TRBJ1-2
v_gene: TRBV2
abundance: few

CDR3nt: TGTGCCAGCCGGGGGGGATTCTACGAGCAGTACTTC
CDR3aa: CASRGGFYEQYF
d_gene: .
j_gene: TRBJ2-7
v_gene: TRBV21-1
abundance: .